The rows below give T cell receptor beta chains drawn from one sample of a study of blood T cell repertoires in COVID-19. The protocol was immunoSEQ multiplex PCR, while the TCRdb copy is restricted to in-frame clones and leaves out a portion. The data contain around 20,000 clones, 80% to 90% of them singletons. The sample taken for sequencing was peripheral blood. The receptors were gathered from a human donor in a cohort sampled during active COVID-19. The donor label of this sample is uncertain. CDR3s include the opening cysteine and the closing phenylalanine or tryptophan. The order of the fields is J gene, D gene, CDR3 length, V gene, CDR3 protein. A D gene is named only where the DNA matches it firmly.

J gene: TRBJ2-5
D gene: TRBD1
CDR3 length: 14
V gene: TRBV5-4
CDR3 protein: CASSLQGADETQYF

J gene: TRBJ2-1
D gene: TRBD2
CDR3 length: 15
V gene: TRBV30
CDR3 protein: CAWSARTRGHNEQFF

J gene: TRBJ2-1
D gene: TRBD1
CDR3 length: 18
V gene: TRBV7-6
CDR3 protein: CASSLGDRALYSYNEQFF

J gene: TRBJ2-7
D gene: -
CDR3 length: 14
V gene: TRBV20-1
CDR3 protein: CSASIPATTYEQYF

J gene: TRBJ2-6
D gene: TRBD2
CDR3 length: 19
V gene: TRBV7-6
CDR3 protein: CASSLARIAGSSGANVLTF

J gene: TRBJ2-7
D gene: -
CDR3 length: 11
V gene: TRBV21-1
CDR3 protein: CARDNSYEQYF

J gene: TRBJ2-3
D gene: -
CDR3 length: 16
V gene: TRBV4-1
CDR3 protein: CASSPDYRDSRFAQYF

J gene: TRBJ2-5
D gene: TRBD2
CDR3 length: 17
V gene: TRBV10-2
CDR3 protein: CASSESLVAGVRETQYF

J gene: TRBJ2-3
D gene: TRBD1
CDR3 length: 16
V gene: TRBV6-5
CDR3 protein: CASSYLTGLSTDTQYF

J gene: TRBJ2-7
D gene: TRBD1
CDR3 length: 14
V gene: TRBV30
CDR3 protein: CAWRRTGGPQEQYF

J gene: TRBJ1-2
D gene: TRBD1
CDR3 length: 14
V gene: TRBV5-7
CDR3 protein: CASSFRTGNYGYTF

J gene: TRBJ2-3
D gene: -
CDR3 length: 13
V gene: TRBV29-1
CDR3 protein: CSVVPAGTNTQYF

J gene: TRBJ1-2
D gene: TRBD1
CDR3 length: 14
V gene: TRBV7-8
CDR3 protein: CASSLEGAYYGYTF

J gene: TRBJ2-3
D gene: TRBD1
CDR3 length: 13
V gene: TRBV29-1
CDR3 protein: CSPTGDGTDTQYF

J gene: TRBJ2-3
D gene: TRBD2
CDR3 length: 16
V gene: TRBV11-1
CDR3 protein: CASSLLAGGPTDTQYF

J gene: TRBJ1-6
D gene: TRBD1
CDR3 length: 16
V gene: TRBV18
CDR3 protein: CASSPTGGSYNSPLHF

J gene: TRBJ2-2
D gene: -
CDR3 length: 17
V gene: TRBV5-1
CDR3 protein: CASSLVRDGTLSGELFF

J gene: TRBJ1-4
D gene: -
CDR3 length: 14
V gene: TRBV28
CDR3 protein: CASSSRGTNEKLFF

J gene: TRBJ2-3
D gene: TRBD2
CDR3 length: 15
V gene: TRBV10-3
CDR3 protein: CAISEPGLATDTQYF

J gene: TRBJ2-1
D gene: TRBD2
CDR3 length: 22
V gene: TRBV5-1
CDR3 protein: CASSSGPGPGGGLARAYNEQFF

J gene: TRBJ2-3
D gene: -
CDR3 length: 15
V gene: TRBV28
CDR3 protein: CASTVGLATPDTQYF

J gene: TRBJ1-6
D gene: -
CDR3 length: 13
V gene: TRBV5-5
CDR3 protein: CASATGWNSPLHF

J gene: TRBJ2-3
D gene: -
CDR3 length: 13
V gene: TRBV3-1/TRBV3-2
CDR3 protein: CASSRQAGDTQYF

J gene: TRBJ2-1
D gene: -
CDR3 length: 15
V gene: TRBV27
CDR3 protein: CASSIPTQGQGEQFF

J gene: TRBJ2-6
D gene: -
CDR3 length: 15
V gene: TRBV7-8
CDR3 protein: CASSFRDTGANVLTF

J gene: TRBJ1-5
D gene: TRBD1
CDR3 length: 16
V gene: TRBV5-1
CDR3 protein: CASSLGGTGPNQPQHF

J gene: TRBJ2-7
D gene: TRBD2
CDR3 length: 15
V gene: TRBV3-1/TRBV3-2
CDR3 protein: CASSQGTSGAREQYF

J gene: TRBJ2-2
D gene: TRBD2
CDR3 length: 14
V gene: TRBV7-9
CDR3 protein: CASSFTSAAGELFF